This TCR beta chain comes out of a study of T cell responses to AZD1222 COVID-19 vaccine. Study results and caveats: Donors were mostly white British, more females; clonal diversity possibly underestimated.

Germline CDR1 reads MNHEY; CDR2 reads SMNVEV (reference sequence). CDR3 length: 19 residues. The V segment lost 4 bases and the J segment 0 bases; nucleotides outside the gene matches: 11. Worth noting for this clone: The target antigen is unknown.

The data were produced by immunoSEQ multiplex PCR, yet TCRdb's version contains in-frame clones alone and is incomplete. The profile shows 150,000 to 160,000 clones, 85% to 90% of them singletons. This receptor was identified in an adult in good health. The material was peripheral blood, obtained on day 0 of MenACWY control vaccination. This chain connects TRBV27 to TRBJ2-2; 10 bases align to TRBD2. The CDR3 sequence: CASSSRLAGGPTNTGELFF. The CDR3 nucleotides are TGTGCCAGCAGTTCCCGGTTAGCGGGAGGCCCTACGAACACCGGGGAGCTGTTTTTT.